This T cell receptor (beta chain) was identified during a study of somatic mutations in cytotoxic T cells in rheumatoid arthritis. Study observations and caveats: Among rheumatoid arthritis patients and age-matched healthy controls, CD8+ T-cell clonality was not significantly different.

As to this clone: Its specificity is not known.

CDR3 length: 13 residues. Trimming cost V 5 bases and J 4 bases, with 14 bases left between them. Germline values: CDR1 SQVTM, CDR2 ANQGSEA. Isolation of CD4+ and CD8+ cells used positive magnetic bead selection, with purity checked by flow cytometry. Sequencing was performed with immunoSEQ multiplex PCR; in TCRdb, only in-frame clones are kept and a portion is missing. In the table there are roughly 19,000 clones, about 86% of which are singletons. The rearrangement joins TRBV29-1 to TRBJ1-2, with D perhaps TRBD1 (5 bases). This TCR was sampled from a woman in her forties or fifties in good health. The sequencing input was CD8+ T cells sorted from blood. The CDR3 here is CSVWGGGRYGYTF. CDR3 DNA: TGCAGCGTTTGGGGGGGTGGCCGCTATGGCTACACCTTC.